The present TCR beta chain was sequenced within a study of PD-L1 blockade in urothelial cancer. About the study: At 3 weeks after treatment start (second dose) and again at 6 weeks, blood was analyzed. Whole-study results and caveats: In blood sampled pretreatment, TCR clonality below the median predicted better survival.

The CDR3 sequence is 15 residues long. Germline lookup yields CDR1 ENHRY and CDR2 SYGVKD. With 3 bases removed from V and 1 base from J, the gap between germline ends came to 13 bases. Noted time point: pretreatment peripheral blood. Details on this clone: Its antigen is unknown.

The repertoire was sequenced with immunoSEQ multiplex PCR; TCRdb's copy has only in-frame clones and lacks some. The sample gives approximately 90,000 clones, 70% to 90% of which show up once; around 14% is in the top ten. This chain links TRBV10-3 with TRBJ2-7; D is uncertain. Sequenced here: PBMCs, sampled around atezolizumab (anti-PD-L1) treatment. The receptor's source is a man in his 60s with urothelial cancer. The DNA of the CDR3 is TGTGCCATCAGTGATGGCGGATCGTTTTCCTACGAGCAGTACTTC. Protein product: CAISDGGSFSYEQYF.